This T cell receptor beta chain was captured by sequencing in a study of T cells in Graves' hyperthyroidism and ophthalmopathy. Findings of the study overall: Also found in blood were most expanded thyroid clonotypes above 0.001.

This clonotype was picked up a small number of times. Its antigen remains unidentified. Using RNA transcripts as the source, TCR beta CDR3 regions were amplified. The HTBI primer set drove a first-round RT-PCR of the TCR CDR3. MiXCR, run by TCRdb on the multiplex PCR reads, gives a single entry per CDR3 protein. Among fewer than 800,000 distinct CDR3 sequences listed, roughly 17% were seen once. The CDR3 has 14 residues. Germline V gene lookup returns CDR1 MDHEN and CDR2 SYDVKM. The V and J ends lost 3 bases and 6 bases respectively, with 12 bases between them. The diagnoses drew upon clinical symptoms, serum thyroxine and TRAb, thyroid ultrasound and orbital computed tomography.

The chain combines TRBV28 with TRBJ2-1; the D is unclear. What was sequenced was blood. This clonotype was sampled from a man between 18 and 35 years old with Graves' hyperthyroidism. The CDR3 nucleotides are TGTGCCAGCAGTTTGTCCGGGTTGGTCAATGAGCAGTTCTTC. This encodes CASSLSGLVNEQFF. Full variable domain (outside the CDR3, taken from reference TRBV28 and TRBJ2-1): DVKVTQSSRYLVKRTGEKVFLECVQDMDHENMFWYRQDPGLGLRLIYFSYDVKMKEKGDIPEGYSVSREKKERFSLILESASTNQTSMYLCASSLSGLVNEQFFGPGTRLTVL.